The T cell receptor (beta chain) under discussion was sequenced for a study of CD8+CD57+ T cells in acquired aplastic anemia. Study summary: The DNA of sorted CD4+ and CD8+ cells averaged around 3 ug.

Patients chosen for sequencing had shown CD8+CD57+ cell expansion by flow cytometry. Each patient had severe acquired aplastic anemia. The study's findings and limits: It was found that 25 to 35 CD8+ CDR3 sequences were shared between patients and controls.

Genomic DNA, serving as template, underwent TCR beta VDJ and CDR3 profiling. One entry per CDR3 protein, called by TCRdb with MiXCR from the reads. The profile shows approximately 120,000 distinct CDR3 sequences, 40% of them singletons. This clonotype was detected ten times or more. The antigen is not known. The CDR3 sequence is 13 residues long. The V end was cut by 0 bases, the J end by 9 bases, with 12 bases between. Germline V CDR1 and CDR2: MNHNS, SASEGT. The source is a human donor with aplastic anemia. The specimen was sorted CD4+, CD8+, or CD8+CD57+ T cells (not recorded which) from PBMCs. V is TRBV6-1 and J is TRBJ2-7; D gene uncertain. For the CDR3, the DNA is TGTGCCAGCAGTGAAGCAGGAGTTTTTATGCAGTACTTC. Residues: CASSEAGVFMQYF.